The entry that follows covers one T cell receptor (beta chain) sequence. The antigen is undetermined. Looked up from germline, CDR1 is LNHDA and CDR2 is SQIVND (reference sequence). CDR3 length: 13 residues. V was shortened by 10 bases and J by 4 bases, with 17 bases between the two germline ends. In the naive CD8 group, cells lacked CD45RO and were positively selected for CCR7, so terminally differentiated effector memory CD45RA+ cells were left out. The sample is drawn from a study of shared clonotypes between healthy human individuals. The study, taken as a whole, reports: The donor pool, a small one, limited the genetic and exposure-history diversity represented.

The protocol was immunoSEQ multiplex PCR, while the TCRdb copy is restricted to in-frame clones and leaves out a portion. The sample consists of about 700,000 clones, 92% of them appearing once. The source is a man aged 25 to 40 in good health. The sample was naive CD8+ T cells sorted from blood. V gene TRBV19 combines with J gene TRBJ2-7; D is ambiguous. CDR3 residues: CATQPIDGYEQYF. CDR3 sequence (DNA): TGTGCCACCCAACCCATAGACGGTTACGAGCAGTACTTC.